The clone carrying this T cell receptor (beta chain) was seen a few times. The time point here: sample taken at primary tumor resection. Material for sequencing was whole RNA from tumor, nontumor lung or frozen PBMC, left unsorted. The cohort: some 70 early-stage, untreated non-small cell lung cancer patients. This sample is part of a study of spatial heterogeneity in lung cancer. Study-level background: Alpha-chain detections were consistently fewer than beta-chain detections among the sequences.

TCRdb re-called the 5' RACE reads through MiXCR, storing one row per CDR3 protein. The sample contains approximately 81,000 distinct CDR3 sequences, around 12% of which appear only once. The length of the CDR3 is 15 residues. V lost 5 bases, J lost 3 bases, and 7 bases stayed unmatched. CDR1 and CDR2 from the germline V gene are SEHNR and FQNEAQ (reference sequence). This sequence was found in a male donor with early-stage non-small cell lung cancer. This rearrangement joins TRBV7-9 to TRBJ2-1, with TRBD1 identical over 7 bases. The specimen was PBMCs, collected at surgery. CDR3 protein: CASSDTGDIYNEQFF. The CDR3, as DNA: TGTGCCAGCAGCGATACAGGGGATATCTACAATGAGCAGTTCTTC.